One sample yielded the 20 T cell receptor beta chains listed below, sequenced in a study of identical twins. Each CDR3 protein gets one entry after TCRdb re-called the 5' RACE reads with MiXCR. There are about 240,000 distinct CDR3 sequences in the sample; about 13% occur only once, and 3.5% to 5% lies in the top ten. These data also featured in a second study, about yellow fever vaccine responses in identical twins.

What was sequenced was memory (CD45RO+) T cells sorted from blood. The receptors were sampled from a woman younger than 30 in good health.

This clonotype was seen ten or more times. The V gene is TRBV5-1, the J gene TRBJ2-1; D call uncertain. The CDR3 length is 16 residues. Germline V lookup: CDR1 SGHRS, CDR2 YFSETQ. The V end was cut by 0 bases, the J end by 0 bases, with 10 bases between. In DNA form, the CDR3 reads TGCGCCAGCAGCTTGGTTGCTTGGAGCTCCTACAATGAGCAGTTCTTC. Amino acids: CASSLVAWSSYNEQFF.

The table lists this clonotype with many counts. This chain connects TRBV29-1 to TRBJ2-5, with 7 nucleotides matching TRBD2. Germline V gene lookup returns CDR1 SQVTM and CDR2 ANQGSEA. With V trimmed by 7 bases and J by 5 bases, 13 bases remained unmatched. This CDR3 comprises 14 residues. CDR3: CSAGDGGFRETQYF. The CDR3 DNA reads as TGCAGCGCCGGCGACGGGGGGTTCAGGGAGACCCAGTACTTC.

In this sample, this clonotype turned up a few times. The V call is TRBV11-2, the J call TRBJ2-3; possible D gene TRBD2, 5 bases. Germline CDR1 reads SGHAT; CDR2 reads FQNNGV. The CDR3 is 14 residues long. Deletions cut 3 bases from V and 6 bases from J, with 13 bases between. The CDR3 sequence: CASSLNSERDTQYF. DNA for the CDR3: TGTGCCAGCAGCTTGAATAGCGAAAGGGATACGCAGTATTTT.

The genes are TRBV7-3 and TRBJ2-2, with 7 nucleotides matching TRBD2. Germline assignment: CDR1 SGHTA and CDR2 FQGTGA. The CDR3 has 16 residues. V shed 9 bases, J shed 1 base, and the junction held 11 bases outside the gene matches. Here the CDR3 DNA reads TGTGCCAGTCAAAAGGAGGCGGGGGTGAACACCGGGGAGCTGTTTTTT. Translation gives CASQKEAGVNTGELFF.

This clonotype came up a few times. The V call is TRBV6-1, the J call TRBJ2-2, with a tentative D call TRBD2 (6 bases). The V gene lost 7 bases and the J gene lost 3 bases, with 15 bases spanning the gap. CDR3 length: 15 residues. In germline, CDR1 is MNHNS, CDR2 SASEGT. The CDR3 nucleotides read TGTGCCAGCAAACTAGGAGGGGAGGACACCGGGGAGCTGTTTTTT. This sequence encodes CASKLGGEDTGELFF.

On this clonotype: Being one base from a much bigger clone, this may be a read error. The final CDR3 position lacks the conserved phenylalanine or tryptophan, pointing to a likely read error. CDR3 amino acids: CSAQSRGSGVTDTQYY. In DNA form, the CDR3 reads TGCAGTGCTCAAAGCAGAGGGAGCGGGGTAACAGATACGCAGTATTAT. V is TRBV20-1 and J is TRBJ2-3; 7 nucleotides align to TRBD2. The length of the CDR3 is 16 residues. Germline CDR1 reads DFQATT; CDR2 reads SNEGSKA (reference sequence). Trimming removed 5 bases from V and 3 bases from J; junction bases left unmatched: 14.

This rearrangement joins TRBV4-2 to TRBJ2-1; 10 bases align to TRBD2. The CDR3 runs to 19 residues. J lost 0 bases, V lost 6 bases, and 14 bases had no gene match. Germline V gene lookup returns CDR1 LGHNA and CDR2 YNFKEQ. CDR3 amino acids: CASRTSGRATLSSYNEQFF. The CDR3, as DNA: TGTGCCAGCAGGACCAGCGGGAGGGCCACCCTTAGCTCCTACAATGAGCAGTTCTTC.

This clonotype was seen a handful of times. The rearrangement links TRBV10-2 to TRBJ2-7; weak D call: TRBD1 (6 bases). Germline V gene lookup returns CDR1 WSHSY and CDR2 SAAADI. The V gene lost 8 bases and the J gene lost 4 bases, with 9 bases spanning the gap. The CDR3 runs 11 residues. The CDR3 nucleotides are TGCGCCAGCGGGGGCGTTTACGAGCAGTACTTC. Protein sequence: CASGGVYEQYF.

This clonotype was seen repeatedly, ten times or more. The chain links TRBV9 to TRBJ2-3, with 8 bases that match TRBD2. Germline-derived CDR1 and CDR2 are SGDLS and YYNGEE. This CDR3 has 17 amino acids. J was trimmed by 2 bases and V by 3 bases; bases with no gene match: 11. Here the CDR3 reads CASSARLANLLTDTQYF. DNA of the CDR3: TGTGCCAGCAGCGCCCGACTAGCGAATCTCCTCACAGATACGCAGTATTTT.

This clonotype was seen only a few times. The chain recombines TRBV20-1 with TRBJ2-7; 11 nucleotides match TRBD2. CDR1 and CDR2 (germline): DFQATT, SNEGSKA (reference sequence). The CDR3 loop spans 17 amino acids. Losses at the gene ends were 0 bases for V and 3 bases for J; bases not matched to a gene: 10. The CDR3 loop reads CSARDRTSGPLNYEQYF. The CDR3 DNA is TGCAGTGCTAGAGATAGGACTAGCGGGCCGCTCAACTACGAGCAGTACTTC.

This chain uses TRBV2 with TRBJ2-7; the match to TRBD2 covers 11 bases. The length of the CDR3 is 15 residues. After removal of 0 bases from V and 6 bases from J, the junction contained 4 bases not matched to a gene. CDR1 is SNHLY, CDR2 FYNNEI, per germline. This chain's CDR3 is CASSEASGRAAEQYF. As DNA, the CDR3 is TGTGCCAGCAGTGAAGCTAGCGGGAGGGCCGCCGAGCAGTACTTC.

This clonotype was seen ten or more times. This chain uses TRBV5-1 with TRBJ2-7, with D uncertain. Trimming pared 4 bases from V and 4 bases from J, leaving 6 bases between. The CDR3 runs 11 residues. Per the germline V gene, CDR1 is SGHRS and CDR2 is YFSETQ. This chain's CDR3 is CASSNLYEQYF. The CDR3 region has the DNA TGCGCCAGCAGCAACCTGTACGAGCAGTACTTC.

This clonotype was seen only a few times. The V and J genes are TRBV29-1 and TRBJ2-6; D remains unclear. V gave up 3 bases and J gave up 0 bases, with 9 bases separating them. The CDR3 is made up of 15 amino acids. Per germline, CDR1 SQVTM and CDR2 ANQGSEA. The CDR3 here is CSVDGTNSGANVLTF. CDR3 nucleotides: TGCAGCGTTGATGGCACAAACTCTGGGGCCAACGTCCTGACTTTC.

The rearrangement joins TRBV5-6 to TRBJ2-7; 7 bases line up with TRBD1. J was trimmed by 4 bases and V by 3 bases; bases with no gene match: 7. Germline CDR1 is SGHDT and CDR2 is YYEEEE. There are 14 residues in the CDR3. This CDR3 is CASSYGTDLYEQYF. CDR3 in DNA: TGTGCCAGCAGCTACGGGACAGACTTATACGAGCAGTACTTC.

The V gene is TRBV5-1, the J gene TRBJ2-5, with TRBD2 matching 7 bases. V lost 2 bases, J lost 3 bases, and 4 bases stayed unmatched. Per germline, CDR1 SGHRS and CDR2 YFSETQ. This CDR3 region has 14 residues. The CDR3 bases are TGCGCCAGCAGCTTCTCGGCGGGGGAAGAGACCCAGTACTTC. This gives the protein CASSFSAGEETQYF.

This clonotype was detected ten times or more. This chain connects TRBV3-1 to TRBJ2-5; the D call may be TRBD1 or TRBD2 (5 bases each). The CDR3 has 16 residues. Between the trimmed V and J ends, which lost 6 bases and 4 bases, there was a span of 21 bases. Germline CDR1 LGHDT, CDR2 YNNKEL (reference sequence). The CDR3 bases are TGTGCCAGCAGAGACACGGGGACGGCCTGGGGAGAGACCCAGTACTTC. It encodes CASRDTGTAWGETQYF.

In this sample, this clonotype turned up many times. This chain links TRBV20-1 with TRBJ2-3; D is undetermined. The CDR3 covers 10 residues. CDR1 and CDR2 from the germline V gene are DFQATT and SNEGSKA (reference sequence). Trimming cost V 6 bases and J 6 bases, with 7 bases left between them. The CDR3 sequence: CSAPWDTQYF. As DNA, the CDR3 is TGCAGTGCCCCATGGGATACGCAGTATTTT.

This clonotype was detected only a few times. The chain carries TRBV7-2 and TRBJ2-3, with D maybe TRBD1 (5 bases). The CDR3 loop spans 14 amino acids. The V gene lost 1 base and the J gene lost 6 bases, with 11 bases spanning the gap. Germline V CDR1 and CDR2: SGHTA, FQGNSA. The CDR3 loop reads CASSLETGRDTQYF. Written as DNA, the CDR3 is TGTGCCAGCAGCTTAGAAACAGGAAGGGATACGCAGTATTTT. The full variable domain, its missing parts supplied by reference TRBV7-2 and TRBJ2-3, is GAGVSQSPSNKVTEKGKDVELRCDPISGHTALYWYRQSLGQGLEFLIYFQGNSAPDKSGLPSDRFSAERTGGSVSTLTIQRTQQEDSAVYLCASSLETGRDTQYFGPGTRLTVL.

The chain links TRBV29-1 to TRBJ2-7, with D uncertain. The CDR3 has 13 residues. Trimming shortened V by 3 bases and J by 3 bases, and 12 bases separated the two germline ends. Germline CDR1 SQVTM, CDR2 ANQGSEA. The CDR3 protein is CSVDDDGNYEQYF. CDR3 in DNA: TGCAGCGTTGACGATGACGGCAACTACGAGCAGTACTTC.

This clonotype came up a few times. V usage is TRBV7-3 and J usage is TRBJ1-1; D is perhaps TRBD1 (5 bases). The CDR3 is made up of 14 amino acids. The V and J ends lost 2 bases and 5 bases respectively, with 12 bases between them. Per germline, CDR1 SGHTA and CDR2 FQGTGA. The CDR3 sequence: CASSLASTATEAFF. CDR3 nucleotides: TGTGCCAGCAGCTTAGCCTCGACAGCTACTGAAGCTTTCTTT.